Below are 23 T cell receptor beta chains sequenced from a single sample in a study of cytomegalovirus exposure and HLA in healthy donors (dated by TCRdb to the late 2010s). Libraries came from the immunoSEQ multiplex PCR assay. The multiplex PCR relied on a mix of 60 forward primers for TCR Vbeta segments and 13 reverse primers for TCR Jbeta segments. The table was pulled from immuneACCESS by TCRdb, which kept in-frame rearrangements only. Such tables lose some clones; where checked, under half of the loss comes from unresolved V genes, and the rest has no known cause. The sample table records about 190,000 clones; around 84% of these occur just once. 1% of the sample lies in the top ten. Sequencing used PBMCs. These receptor sequences come from a boy aged 2 to 9 in good health and CMV-seronegative.

The chain uses TRBV7-9 and TRBJ2-1; no clear D gene. The CDR3 is made up of 13 amino acids. CDR1 SEHNR and CDR2 FQNEAQ come from the germline V gene (reference sequence). Trimming stripped 4 bases from V and 7 bases from J, with 11 bases between. The chain's CDR3 is CASSYTSRNEQFF. The CDR3 DNA sequence: TGTGCCAGCAGCTACACATCGCGGAATGAGCAGTTCTTC.

Of note for this clone: The DNA is omitted, as the CDR3 cannot be located on it reliably, and the CDR3 follows TCRdb's listing. The rearrangement uses TRBV28 and TRBJ2-2; TRBD1 was called by the table and not checked on the DNA. Germline CDR1 is MDHEN and CDR2 is SYDVKM. The CDR3 region is 19 residues in length, termini included. CDR3 amino acids: CASILGAFVGQGDTGELFF.

This clone was counted a few times. The V call is TRBV5-4, the J call TRBJ2-7; 13 bases are shared with TRBD2. The J segment lost 4 bases and the V segment lost 4 bases, leaving 5 bases of the junction unmatched. The CDR3 runs to 15 residues. The germline V gene has CDR1 SGHNT and CDR2 YYREEE (reference sequence). The CDR3 is CASSTGTSGIYEQYF. For the CDR3, the DNA is TGTGCCAGCAGCACCGGGACTAGCGGGATATACGAGCAGTACTTC.

The chain uses TRBV15 and TRBJ2-7; D is perhaps TRBD2 (5 bases). Trimming took off 0 bases at V and 0 bases at J, with 12 bases between the two ends. CDR1 is LNHNV and CDR2 is YYDKDF in the germline V gene (reference sequence). This CDR3 spans 16 amino acids. In DNA form, the CDR3 reads TGTGCCACCAGCAGAGATCGCGGACTGAGCTCCTACGAGCAGTACTTC. Translating it yields CATSRDRGLSSYEQYF.

The chain joins TRBV5-1 to TRBJ2-1, with TRBD2 matching over 8 bases. After removal of 4 bases from V and 2 bases from J, the junction contained 8 bases not matched to a gene. The germline V gene encodes CDR1 SGHRS and CDR2 YFSETQ. This CDR3 spans 16 amino acids. The CDR3 reads CASSRTGGPPYNEQFF. The DNA of the CDR3 is TGCGCCAGCAGCAGGACGGGGGGGCCCCCCTACAATGAGCAGTTCTTC.

In nucleotides, the CDR3 is TGTGCCAGCAGTGTAGGGAGGGATGGCTACACCTTC. Translation: CASSVGRDGYTF. The rearrangement links TRBV6-4 to TRBJ1-2, with D unresolved. V shed 4 bases and J shed 6 bases, with 9 bases lying between them. The CDR3 contains 12 residues. Germline lookup yields CDR1 MRHNA and CDR2 SNTAGT.

The V and J genes are TRBV27 and TRBJ1-5; no firm D call. The CDR3 contains 15 residues. Trimming shortened V by 2 bases and J by 0 bases, and 8 bases separated the two germline ends. The germline V gene encodes CDR1 MNHEY and CDR2 SMNVEV (reference sequence). The CDR3: CASSLTGYSNQPQHF. CDR3 in DNA: TGTGCCAGCAGTTTAACCGGTTATAGCAATCAGCCCCAGCATTTT.

This chain links TRBV29-1 with TRBJ1-5, with D possibly TRBD1 on 5 matching bases. CDR1 SQVTM and CDR2 ANQGSEA come from the germline V gene. V was cut by 4 bases and J by 2 bases, with 12 bases left in between. The CDR3 totals 14 residues. CDR3 sequence reads: CSVVQWGGNQPQHF. CDR3 in DNA: TGCAGCGTTGTCCAGTGGGGGGGCAATCAGCCCCAGCATTTT.

V and J are TRBV6-1 and TRBJ1-2, with D uncertain. CDR1 and CDR2 (germline): MNHNS, SASEGT. The CDR3 loop spans 14 amino acids. Between the trimmed V and J ends, which lost 8 bases and 5 bases, there was a span of 18 bases. The CDR3 bases are TGTGCCAGCGCAAACCATCGGGGAAAGTATGGCTACACCTTC. Protein sequence: CASANHRGKYGYTF.

This clone was counted between two and nine times. This chain connects TRBV6-4 to TRBJ1-1, with D perhaps TRBD1 (6 bases). Germline lookup yields CDR1 MRHNA and CDR2 SNTAGT. The CDR3 is 14 residues long. The V end was cut by 3 bases, the J end by 6 bases, with 14 bases between. The CDR3 loop is CASSDSRGSPEAFF. In nucleotides, the CDR3 is TGTGCCAGCAGTGATTCCAGGGGAAGCCCTGAAGCTTTCTTT.

The chain uses TRBV6-6 and TRBJ1-1, with 9 bases fitting TRBD1. Germline trimming cut 7 bases from V and 1 base from J; bases unmatched to any gene: 10. CDR1 is MNHNY and CDR2 is SVGAGI in the germline V gene (reference sequence). The CDR3 is 16 residues long. As DNA, the CDR3 is TGTGCCAGCACCGACGGGGGGACAGGGCCGAACACTGAAGCTTTCTTT. This encodes CASTDGGTGPNTEAFF.

This chain joins TRBV2 and TRBJ1-6; 9 nucleotides match TRBD1. The CDR3 runs 13 residues. Losses at the gene ends were 6 bases for V and 6 bases for J; bases not matched to a gene: 0. Per germline, CDR1 SNHLY and CDR2 FYNNEI. The CDR3 spells CASRGQGNSPLHF. In DNA form, the CDR3 reads TGTGCCAGCAGGGGACAGGGTAATTCACCCCTCCACTTT. Full variable domain (missing parts from reference TRBV2 and TRBJ1-6): EPEVTQTPSHQVTQMGQEVILRCVPISNHLYFYWYRQILGQKVEFLVSFYNNEISEKSEIFDDQFSVERPDGSNFTLKIRSTKLEDSAMYFCASRGQGNSPLHFGNGTRLTVT.

This clone appeared once. The chain employs TRBV5-4 and TRBJ2-1, with 9 bases aligning to TRBD2. This CDR3 is 15 amino acids long. Germline loops: CDR1 SGHNT, CDR2 YYREEE (reference sequence). The V and J ends lost 4 bases and 4 bases, in that order; junction bases with no gene match: 6. CDR3 residues: CASSHSGGGYNEQFF. In nucleotides, the CDR3 is TGTGCCAGCAGCCATAGCGGGGGTGGTTACAATGAGCAGTTCTTC.

This chain links TRBV7-9 with TRBJ2-1; 8 bases align to TRBD2. The CDR3 is 15 residues long. J gave up 0 bases and V 6 bases, and 4 bases lay outside the gene matches. Germline CDR1 SEHNR, CDR2 FQNEAQ (reference sequence). CDR3 coding DNA: TGTGCCAGCAGTCTCGGGAGGGCCTCCTACAATGAGCAGTTCTTC. This encodes CASSLGRASYNEQFF.

In this sample, this clone turned up once. The chain employs TRBV5-1 and TRBJ1-6, with no clear D. Germline V gene data show CDR1 as SGHRS and CDR2 as YFSETQ. The CDR3 length is 15 residues. The germline V and J ends were trimmed by 3 bases and 1 base, with 8 bases remaining between them. CDR3 sequence: CASSSSQSYNSPLHF. In nucleotides, the CDR3 is TGCGCCAGCAGCTCCTCTCAGTCCTATAATTCACCCCTCCACTTT.

The rearrangement links TRBV5-4 to TRBJ1-4, with D possibly TRBD1 on 5 matching bases. The V gene lost 4 bases and the J gene lost 6 bases, with 13 bases spanning the gap. This CDR3 is 14 amino acids long. Germline V CDR1 and CDR2: SGHNT, YYREEE (reference sequence). CDR3 in amino acids: CASSPGRADEKLFF. The CDR3 DNA reads TGTGCCAGCAGCCCGGGCAGGGCCGATGAAAAACTGTTTTTT.

The genes are TRBV2 and TRBJ2-5; weak D call: TRBD1 (5 bases). The CDR3 length is 15 residues. The germline V gene encodes CDR1 SNHLY and CDR2 FYNNEI. With 7 bases removed from V and 3 bases from J, the gap between germline ends came to 18 bases. The CDR3 spells CASTRQPRNKETQYF. The CDR3 DNA reads as TGTGCCAGCACCCGACAGCCCCGAAATAAAGAGACCCAGTACTTC.

In regard to this clone: Given a much more abundant clone one base away, this may be a read error. V gene TRBV5-6 combines with J gene TRBJ2-6; 9 nucleotides agree with TRBD1. The germline V gene has CDR1 SGHDT and CDR2 YYEEEE. There are 16 residues in the CDR3. V shed 3 bases and J 0 bases; nucleotides not matched to a gene: 1. CDR3 loop: CASSSTGGSGANVLTF. The CDR3 coding sequence is TGTGCCAGCAGCTCGACAGGGGGCTCTGGGGCCAACGTCCTGACTTTC.

The rearrangement uses TRBV30 and TRBJ1-3; 9 positions agree with TRBD1. The length of the CDR3 is 13 residues. Germline loops: CDR1 GTSNPN, CDR2 SVGIG (reference sequence). The CDR3 nucleotides are TGTGGCGGACGACAGGGGGCTGGAAACACCATATATTTT. Protein sequence: CGGRQGAGNTIYF.

The chain employs TRBV2 and TRBJ2-5, with 11 bases matching TRBD2. V was clipped by 7 bases and J by 1 base; unmatched bases: 8. Germline-derived CDR1 and CDR2 are SNHLY and FYNNEI. CDR3 length: 16 residues. CDR3 loop: CASITGTSGPQETQYF. The CDR3, as DNA: TGTGCCAGCATCACCGGGACTAGCGGTCCCCAAGAGACCCAGTACTTC.

The V gene is TRBV5-4, the J gene TRBJ2-1, with D possibly being TRBD2 (5 bases). Germline lookup yields CDR1 SGHNT and CDR2 YYREEE (reference sequence). Trimming took off 5 bases at V and 2 bases at J, with 14 bases between the two ends. This CDR3 region has 15 residues. CDR3 amino acids: CASSTRGGPYNEQFF. The CDR3 DNA reads TGTGCCAGCAGTACCCGTGGAGGCCCCTACAATGAGCAGTTCTTC.

The genes are TRBV6-1 and TRBJ2-3; TRBD2 aligns across 7 bases. V lost 6 bases, J lost 2 bases, and 2 bases stayed unmatched. The CDR3 loop spans 13 amino acids. CDR1 and CDR2 from the germline V gene are MNHNS and SASEGT. DNA for the CDR3: TGTGCCAGCAGGGGAGGGACCACAGATACGCAGTATTTT. Translation: CASRGGTTDTQYF.

The rearrangement joins TRBV9 to TRBJ2-2, with a possible D match to TRBD1 (6 bases). CDR3 length equals 12 residues. Germline CDR1 is SGDLS and CDR2 is YYNGEE. V lost 3 bases to trimming and J lost 8 bases, with 8 bases between them. This CDR3 is CASSGGTGELFF. Here the CDR3 DNA reads TGTGCCAGCAGCGGGGGGACAGGGGAGCTGTTTTTT.